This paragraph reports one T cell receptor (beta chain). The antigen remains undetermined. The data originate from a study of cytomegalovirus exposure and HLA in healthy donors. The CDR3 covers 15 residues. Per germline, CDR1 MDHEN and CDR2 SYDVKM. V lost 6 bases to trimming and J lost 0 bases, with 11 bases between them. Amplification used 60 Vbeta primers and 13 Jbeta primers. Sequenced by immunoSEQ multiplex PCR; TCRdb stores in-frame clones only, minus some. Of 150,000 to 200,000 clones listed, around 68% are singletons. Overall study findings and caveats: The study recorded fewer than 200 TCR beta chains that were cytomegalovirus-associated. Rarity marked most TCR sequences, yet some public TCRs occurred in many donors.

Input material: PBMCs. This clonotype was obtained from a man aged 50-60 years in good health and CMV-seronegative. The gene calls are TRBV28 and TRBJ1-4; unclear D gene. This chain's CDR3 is CASRTMDSTNEKLFF. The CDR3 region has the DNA TGTGCCAGCAGGACCATGGACTCAACTAATGAAAAACTGTTTTTT. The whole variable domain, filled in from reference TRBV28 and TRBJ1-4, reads DVKVTQSSRYLVKRTGEKVFLECVQDMDHENMFWYRQDPGLGLRLIYFSYDVKMKEKGDIPEGYSVSREKKERFSLILESASTNQTSMYLCASRTMDSTNEKLFFGSGTQLSVL.